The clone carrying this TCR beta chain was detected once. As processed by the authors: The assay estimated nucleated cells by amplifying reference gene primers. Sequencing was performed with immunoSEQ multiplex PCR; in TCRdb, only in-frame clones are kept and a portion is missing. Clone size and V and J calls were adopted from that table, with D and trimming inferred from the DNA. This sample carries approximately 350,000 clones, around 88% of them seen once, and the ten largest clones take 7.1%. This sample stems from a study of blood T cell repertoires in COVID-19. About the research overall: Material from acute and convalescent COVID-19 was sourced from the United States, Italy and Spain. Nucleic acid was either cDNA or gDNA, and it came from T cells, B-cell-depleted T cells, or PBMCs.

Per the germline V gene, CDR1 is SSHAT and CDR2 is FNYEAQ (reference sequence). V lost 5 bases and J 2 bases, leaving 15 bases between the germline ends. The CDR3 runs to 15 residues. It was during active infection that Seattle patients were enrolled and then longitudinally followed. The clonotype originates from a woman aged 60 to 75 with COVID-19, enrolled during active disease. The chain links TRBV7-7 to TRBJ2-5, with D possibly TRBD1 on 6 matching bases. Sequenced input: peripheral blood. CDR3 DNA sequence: TGTGCCAGCAGCAACCAGGGGTTAACTCAAGAGACCCAGTACTTC. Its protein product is CASSNQGLTQETQYF.